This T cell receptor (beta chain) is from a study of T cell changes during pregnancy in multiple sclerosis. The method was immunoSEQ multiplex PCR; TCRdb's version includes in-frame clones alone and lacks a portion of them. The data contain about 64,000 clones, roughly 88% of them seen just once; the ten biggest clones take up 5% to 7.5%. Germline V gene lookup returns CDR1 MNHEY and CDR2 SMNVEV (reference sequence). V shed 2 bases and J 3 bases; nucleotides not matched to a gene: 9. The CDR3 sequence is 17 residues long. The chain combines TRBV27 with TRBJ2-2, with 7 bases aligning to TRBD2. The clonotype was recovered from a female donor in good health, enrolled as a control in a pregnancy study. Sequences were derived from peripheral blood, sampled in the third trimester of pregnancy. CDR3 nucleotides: TGTGCCAGCAGTTTACACCATCTAGCGGAAGACACCGGGGAGCTGTTTTTT. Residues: CASSLHHLAEDTGELFF.